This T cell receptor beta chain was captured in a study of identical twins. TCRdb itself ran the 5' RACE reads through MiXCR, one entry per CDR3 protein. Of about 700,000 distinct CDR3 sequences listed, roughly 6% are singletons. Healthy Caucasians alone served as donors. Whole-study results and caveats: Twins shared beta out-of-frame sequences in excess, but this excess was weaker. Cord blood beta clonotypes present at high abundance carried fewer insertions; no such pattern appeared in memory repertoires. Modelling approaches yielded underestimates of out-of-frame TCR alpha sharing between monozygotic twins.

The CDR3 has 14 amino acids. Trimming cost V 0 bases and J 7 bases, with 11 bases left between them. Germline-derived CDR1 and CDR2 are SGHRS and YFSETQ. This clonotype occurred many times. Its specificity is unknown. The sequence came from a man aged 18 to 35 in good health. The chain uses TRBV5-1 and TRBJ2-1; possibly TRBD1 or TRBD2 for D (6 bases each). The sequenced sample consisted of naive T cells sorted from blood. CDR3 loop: CASSLVRGGNEQFF. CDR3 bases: TGCGCCAGCAGCTTGGTCAGGGGAGGTAATGAGCAGTTCTTC. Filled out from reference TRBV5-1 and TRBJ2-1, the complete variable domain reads KAGVTQTPRYLIKTRGQQVTLSCSPISGHRSVSWYQQTPGQGLQFLFEYFSETQRNKGNFPGRFSGRQFSNSRSEMNVSTLELGDSALYLCASSLVRGGNEQFFGPGTRLTVL.